The T cell receptor beta chain described here comes from a study of shared clonotypes between healthy human individuals. Study-wide results and caveats: The study generally estimated greater richness for naive than memory subsets.

The CDR3 loop spans 13 amino acids. With 4 bases removed from V and 8 bases from J, the gap between germline ends came to 14 bases. The germline CDR1 and CDR2 sequences are KGHSH and LQKENI. Some clones are missing from TCRdb's copy, which holds only in-frame ones; the method was immunoSEQ multiplex PCR. In the table there are about 2.3 million clones, more than 85% of which are singletons. As regards this clone: Its antigen is unidentified.

The chain recombines TRBV18 with TRBJ1-1; perhaps TRBD1 as D (5 bases). The TCR was taken from a man between 18 and 29 years old in good health. Some clones in this sample may be carry-over from other donors' samples. Sequencing was performed on naive CD4+ T cells from PBMCs. Subset here: CD45RA+ positively selected. Written as DNA, the CDR3 is TGTGCCAGCTCACAATCCGGGACCGTGGAAGCTTTCTTT. It specifies CASSQSGTVEAFF.